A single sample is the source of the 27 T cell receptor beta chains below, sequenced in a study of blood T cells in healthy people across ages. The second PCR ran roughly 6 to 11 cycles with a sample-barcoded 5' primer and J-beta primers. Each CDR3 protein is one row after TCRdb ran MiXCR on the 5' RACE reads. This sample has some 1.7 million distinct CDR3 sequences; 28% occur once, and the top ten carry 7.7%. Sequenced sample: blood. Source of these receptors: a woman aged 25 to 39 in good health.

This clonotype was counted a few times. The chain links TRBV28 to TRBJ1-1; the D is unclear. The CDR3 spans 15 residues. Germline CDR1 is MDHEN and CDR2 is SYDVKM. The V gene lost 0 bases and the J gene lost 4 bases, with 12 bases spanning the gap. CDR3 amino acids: CASSLWAGFGTEAFF. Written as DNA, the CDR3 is TGTGCCAGCAGTTTATGGGCAGGCTTTGGCACTGAAGCTTTCTTT.

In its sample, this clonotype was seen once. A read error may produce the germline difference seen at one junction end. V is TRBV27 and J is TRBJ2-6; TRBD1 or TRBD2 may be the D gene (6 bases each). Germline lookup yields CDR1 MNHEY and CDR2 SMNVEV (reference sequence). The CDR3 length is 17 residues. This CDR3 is CAVSKGWGDTGANVRTF. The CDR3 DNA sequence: TGTGCCGTCTCAAAAGGATGGGGTGATACGGGGGCCAACGTCCGGACTTTC.

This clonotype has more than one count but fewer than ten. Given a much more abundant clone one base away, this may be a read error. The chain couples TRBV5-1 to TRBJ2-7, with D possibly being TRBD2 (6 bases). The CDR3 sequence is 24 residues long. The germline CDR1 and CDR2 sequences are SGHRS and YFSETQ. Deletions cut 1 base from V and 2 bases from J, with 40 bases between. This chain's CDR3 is CASSLIGLSGTRDSPSRAPYEQYF. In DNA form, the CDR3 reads TGCGCCAGCAGCTTGATTGGGTTGAGCGGCACCCGGGACTCCCCGAGTAGGGCCCCCTACGAGCAGTACTTC.

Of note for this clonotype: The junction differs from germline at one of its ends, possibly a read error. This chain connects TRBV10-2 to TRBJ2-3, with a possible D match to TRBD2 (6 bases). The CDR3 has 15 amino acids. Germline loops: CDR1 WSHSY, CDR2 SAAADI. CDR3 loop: CASRPPSVITDTQYF. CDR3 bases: TGTGCCAGCAGGCCCCCTAGCGTTATCACAGATACGCAGTATTTT.

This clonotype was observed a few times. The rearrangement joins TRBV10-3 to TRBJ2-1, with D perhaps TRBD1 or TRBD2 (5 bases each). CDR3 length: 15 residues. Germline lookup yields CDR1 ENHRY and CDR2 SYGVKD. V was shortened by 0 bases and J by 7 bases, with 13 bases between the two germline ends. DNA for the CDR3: TGTGCCATCAGTGAGTCGTTGGGACCATGGAATGAGCAGTTCTTC. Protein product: CAISESLGPWNEQFF.

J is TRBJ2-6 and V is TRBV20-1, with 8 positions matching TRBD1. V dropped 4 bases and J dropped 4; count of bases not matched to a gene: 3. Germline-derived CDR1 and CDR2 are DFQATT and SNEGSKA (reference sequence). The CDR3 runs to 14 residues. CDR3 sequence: CSANRGTGANVLTF. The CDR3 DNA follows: TGCAGTGCTAACAGGGGGACGGGGGCCAACGTCCTGACTTTC.

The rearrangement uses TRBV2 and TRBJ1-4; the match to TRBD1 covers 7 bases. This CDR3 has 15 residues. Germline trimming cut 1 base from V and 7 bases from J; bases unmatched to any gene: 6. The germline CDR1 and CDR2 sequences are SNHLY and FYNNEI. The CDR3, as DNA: TGTGCCAGCAGTGAAGTCCGGACAGGAGCTGAAAAACTGTTTTTT. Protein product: CASSEVRTGAEKLFF.

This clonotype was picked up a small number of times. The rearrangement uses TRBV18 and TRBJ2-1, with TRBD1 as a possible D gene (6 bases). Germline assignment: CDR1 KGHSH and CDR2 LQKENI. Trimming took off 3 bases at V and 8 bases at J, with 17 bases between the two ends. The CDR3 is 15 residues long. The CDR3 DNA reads TGTGCCAGCTCACCTACCCAGGGGTTTAACGATGAGCAGTTCTTC. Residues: CASSPTQGFNDEQFF. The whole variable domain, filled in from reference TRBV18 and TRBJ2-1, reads NAGVMQNPRHLVRRRGQEARLRCSPMKGHSHVYWYRQLPEEGLKFMVYLQKENIIDESGMPKERFSAEFPKEGPSILRIQQVVRGDSAAYFCASSPTQGFNDEQFFGPGTRLTVL.

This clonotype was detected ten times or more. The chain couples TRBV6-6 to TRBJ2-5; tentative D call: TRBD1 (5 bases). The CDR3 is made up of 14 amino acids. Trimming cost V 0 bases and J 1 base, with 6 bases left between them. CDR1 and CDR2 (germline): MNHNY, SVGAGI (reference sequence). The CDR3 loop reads CASSYSDSQETQYF. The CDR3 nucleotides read TGTGCCAGCAGTTACTCCGACAGCCAAGAGACCCAGTACTTC.

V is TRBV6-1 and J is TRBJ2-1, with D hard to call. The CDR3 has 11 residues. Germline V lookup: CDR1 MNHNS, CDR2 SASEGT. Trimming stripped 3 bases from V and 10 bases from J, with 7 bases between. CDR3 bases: TGTGCCAGCAGTGAGTTTCGCGAGCAGTTCTTC. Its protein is CASSEFREQFF.

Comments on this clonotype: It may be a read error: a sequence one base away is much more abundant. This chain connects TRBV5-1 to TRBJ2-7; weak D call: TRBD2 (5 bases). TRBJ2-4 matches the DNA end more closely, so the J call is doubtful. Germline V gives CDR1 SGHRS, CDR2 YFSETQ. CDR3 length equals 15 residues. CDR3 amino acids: CASSHDRAGLNIQYF. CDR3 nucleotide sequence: TGCGCCAGCAGCCACGATAGGGCGGGTCTCAACATTCAGTACTTC.

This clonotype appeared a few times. CDR3 bases: TGTGCCAGCAGCCAGGAGGACTTGGGAGGAGGAGATACGCAGTATTTT. This gives the protein CASSQEDLGGGDTQYF. The V gene is TRBV4-2, the J gene TRBJ2-3; TRBD2 might be the D (6 bases). Trimming stripped 3 bases from V and 5 bases from J, with 18 bases between. The CDR3 length is 16 residues. Looked up from germline, CDR1 is LGHNA and CDR2 is YNFKEQ.

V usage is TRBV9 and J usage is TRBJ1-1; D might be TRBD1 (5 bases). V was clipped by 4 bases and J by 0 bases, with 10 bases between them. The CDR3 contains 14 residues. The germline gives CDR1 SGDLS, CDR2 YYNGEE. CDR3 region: CASSRGPMNTEAFF. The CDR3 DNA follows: TGTGCCAGCAGCAGGGGACCAATGAACACTGAAGCTTTCTTT.

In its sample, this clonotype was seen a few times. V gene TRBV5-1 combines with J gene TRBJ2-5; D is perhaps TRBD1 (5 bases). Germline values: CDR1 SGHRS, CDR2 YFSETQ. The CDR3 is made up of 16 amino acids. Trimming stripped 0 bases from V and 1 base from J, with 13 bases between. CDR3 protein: CASSLAGASSQETQYF. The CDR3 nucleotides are TGCGCCAGCAGCTTGGCTGGGGCCTCTAGCCAAGAGACCCAGTACTTC.

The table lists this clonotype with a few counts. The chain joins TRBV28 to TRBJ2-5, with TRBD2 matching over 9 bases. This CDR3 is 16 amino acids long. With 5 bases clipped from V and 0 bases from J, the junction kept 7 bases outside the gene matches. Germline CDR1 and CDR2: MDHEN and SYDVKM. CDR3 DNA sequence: TGTGCCAGCAGTCTAAATCTAGCGGGGAACCAAGAGACCCAGTACTTC. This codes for CASSLNLAGNQETQYF. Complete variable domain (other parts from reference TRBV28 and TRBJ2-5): DVKVTQSSRYLVKRTGEKVFLECVQDMDHENMFWYRQDPGLGLRLIYFSYDVKMKEKGDIPEGYSVSREKKERFSLILESASTNQTSMYLCASSLNLAGNQETQYFGPGTRLLVL.

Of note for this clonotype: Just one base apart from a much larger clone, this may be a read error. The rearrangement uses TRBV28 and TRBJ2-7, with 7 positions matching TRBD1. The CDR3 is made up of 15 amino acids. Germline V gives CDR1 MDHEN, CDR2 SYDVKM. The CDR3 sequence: CTSTPQGSYSYEQYF. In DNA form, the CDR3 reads TGTACCAGCACCCCACAGGGGTCCTACTCCTACGAGCAGTACTTC.

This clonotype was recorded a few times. CDR3 protein: CASSPSQRENIQYF. For the CDR3, the DNA is TGTGCCAGCAGCCCCTCGCAGAGGGAAAACATTCAGTACTTC. V and J are TRBV3-1 and TRBJ2-4; D may be TRBD2 (5 bases). The CDR3 totals 14 residues. The V and J ends lost 4 bases and 5 bases respectively, with 12 bases between them. Germline V gene data show CDR1 as LGHDT and CDR2 as YNNKEL (reference sequence).

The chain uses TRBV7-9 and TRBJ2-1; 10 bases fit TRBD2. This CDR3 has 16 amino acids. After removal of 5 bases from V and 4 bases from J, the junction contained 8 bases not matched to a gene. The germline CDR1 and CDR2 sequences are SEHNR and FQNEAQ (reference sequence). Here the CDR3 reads CASSPFSGGRYNEQFF. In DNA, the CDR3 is TGTGCCAGCAGCCCATTTAGCGGGGGGCGTTACAATGAGCAGTTCTTC. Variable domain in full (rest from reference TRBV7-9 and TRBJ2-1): DTGVSQNPRHKITKRGQNVTFRCDPISEHNRLYWYRQTLGQGPEFLTYFQNEAQLEKSRLLSDRFSAERPKGSFSTLEIQRTEQGDSAMYLCASSPFSGGRYNEQFFGPGTRLTVL.

As DNA, the CDR3 is TGCGCCAGCAGCCAAGATACGGTAAGAACCACTGAAGCTTTCTTT. Protein: CASSQDTVRTTEAFF. The V gene is TRBV4-1, the J gene TRBJ1-1; no clear D. The germline V gene has CDR1 MGHRA and CDR2 YSYEKL. The CDR3 loop spans 15 amino acids. Trimming removed 0 bases at V and 4 bases at J, with 12 bases between.

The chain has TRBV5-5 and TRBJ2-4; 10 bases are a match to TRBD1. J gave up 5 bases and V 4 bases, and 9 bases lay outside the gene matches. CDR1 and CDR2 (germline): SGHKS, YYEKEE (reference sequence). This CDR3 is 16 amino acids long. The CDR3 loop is CASSLGTGALQNIQYF. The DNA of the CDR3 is TGTGCCAGCAGCCTGGGGACAGGGGCCCTCCAAAACATTCAGTACTTC.

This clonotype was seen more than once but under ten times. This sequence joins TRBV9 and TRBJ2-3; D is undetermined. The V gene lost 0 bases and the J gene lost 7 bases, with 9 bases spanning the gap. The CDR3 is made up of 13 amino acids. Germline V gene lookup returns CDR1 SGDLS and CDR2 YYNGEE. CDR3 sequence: CASSVATTNTQYF. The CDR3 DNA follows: TGTGCCAGCAGCGTAGCAACCACCAATACGCAGTATTTT. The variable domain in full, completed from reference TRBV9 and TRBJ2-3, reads DSGVTQTPKHLITATGQRVTLRCSPRSGDLSVYWYQQSLDQGLQFLIQYYNGEERAKGNILERFSAQQFPDLHSELNLSSLELGDSALYFCASSVATTNTQYFGPGTRLTVL.

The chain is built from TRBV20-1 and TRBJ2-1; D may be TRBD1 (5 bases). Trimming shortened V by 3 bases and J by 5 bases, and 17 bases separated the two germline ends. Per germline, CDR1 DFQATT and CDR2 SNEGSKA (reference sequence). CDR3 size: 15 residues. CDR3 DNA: TGCAGTGCTAGGGACATTCAGGAGTCCCACAATGAGCAGTTCTTC. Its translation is CSARDIQESHNEQFF.

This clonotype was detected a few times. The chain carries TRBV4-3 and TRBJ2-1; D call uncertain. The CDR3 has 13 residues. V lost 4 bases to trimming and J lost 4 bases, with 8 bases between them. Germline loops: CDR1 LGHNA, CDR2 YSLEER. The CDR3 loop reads CASSLINYNEQFF. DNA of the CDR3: TGCGCCAGCAGCCTGATCAATTACAATGAGCAGTTCTTC.

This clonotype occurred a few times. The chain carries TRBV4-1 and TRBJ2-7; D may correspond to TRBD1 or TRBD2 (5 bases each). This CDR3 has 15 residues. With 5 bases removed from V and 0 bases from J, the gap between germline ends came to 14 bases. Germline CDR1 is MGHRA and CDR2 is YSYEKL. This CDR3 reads CASSTSGLSSYEQYF. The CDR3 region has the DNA TGCGCCAGCAGCACTTCGGGGCTGAGCTCCTACGAGCAGTACTTC.

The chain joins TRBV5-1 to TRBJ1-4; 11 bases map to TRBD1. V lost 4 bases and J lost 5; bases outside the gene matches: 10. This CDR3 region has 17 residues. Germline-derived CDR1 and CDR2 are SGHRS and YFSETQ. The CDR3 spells CASSRGRTGGTNEKLFF. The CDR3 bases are TGCGCCAGCAGCCGAGGACGGACAGGGGGCACGAATGAAAAACTGTTTTTT.

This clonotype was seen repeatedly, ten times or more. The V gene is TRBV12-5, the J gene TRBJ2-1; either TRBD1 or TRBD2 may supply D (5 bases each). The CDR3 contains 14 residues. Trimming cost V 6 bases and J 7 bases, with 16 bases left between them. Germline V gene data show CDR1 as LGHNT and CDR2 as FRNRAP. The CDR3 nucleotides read TGTGCTAGTGGCGGCCCGAGGGGTAGGAATGAGCAGTTCTTC. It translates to CASGGPRGRNEQFF.

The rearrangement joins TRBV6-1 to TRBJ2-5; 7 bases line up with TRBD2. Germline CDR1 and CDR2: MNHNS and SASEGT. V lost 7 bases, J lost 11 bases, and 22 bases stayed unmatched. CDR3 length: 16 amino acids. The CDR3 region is CASNTKGPSGTREQYF. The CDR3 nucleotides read TGTGCCAGCAACACAAAAGGCCCTAGCGGTACTAGAGAGCAGTACTTC.